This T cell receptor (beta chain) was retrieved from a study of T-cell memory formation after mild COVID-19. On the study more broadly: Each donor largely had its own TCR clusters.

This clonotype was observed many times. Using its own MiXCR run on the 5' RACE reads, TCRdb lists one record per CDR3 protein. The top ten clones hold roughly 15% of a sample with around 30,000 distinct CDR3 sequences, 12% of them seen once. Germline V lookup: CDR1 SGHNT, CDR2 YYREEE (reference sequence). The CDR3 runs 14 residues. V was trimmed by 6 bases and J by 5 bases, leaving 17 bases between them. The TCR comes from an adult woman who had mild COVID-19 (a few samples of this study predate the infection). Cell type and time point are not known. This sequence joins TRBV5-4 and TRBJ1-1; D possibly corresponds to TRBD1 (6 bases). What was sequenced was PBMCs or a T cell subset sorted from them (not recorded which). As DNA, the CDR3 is TGTGCCAGCATGTCCCTACAGGGTGAGACTGAAGCTTTCTTT. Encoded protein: CASMSLQGETEAFF.